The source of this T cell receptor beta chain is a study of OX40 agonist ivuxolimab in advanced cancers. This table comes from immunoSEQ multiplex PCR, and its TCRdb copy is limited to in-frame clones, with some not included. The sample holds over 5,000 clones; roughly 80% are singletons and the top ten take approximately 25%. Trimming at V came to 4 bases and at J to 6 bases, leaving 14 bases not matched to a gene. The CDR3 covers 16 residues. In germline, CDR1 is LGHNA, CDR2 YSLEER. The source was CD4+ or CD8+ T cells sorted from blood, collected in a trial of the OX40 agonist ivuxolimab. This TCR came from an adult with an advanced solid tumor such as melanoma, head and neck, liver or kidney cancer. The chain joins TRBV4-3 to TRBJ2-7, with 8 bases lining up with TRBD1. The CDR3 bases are TGCGCCAGCAGCCCCGTTCTAGCAGGGGGCGTCCTCGAGCAGTACTTC. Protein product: CASSPVLAGGVLEQYF.